One T cell receptor beta chain is described in this entry. This sample is drawn from a study of CD8 T cells in Susac syndrome. For the study at large: Patients with Susac syndrome had blood drawn and were at that point therapy-naive, on corticosteroids, or on intravenous immunoglobulin alone.

RNA amounts of roughly 0.5 to 1 ug underwent reverse transcription with random hexamers. An immunoSEQ multiplex PCR amplified TCR beta CDR3 over 54 Vbeta and 13 Jbeta. A single record per CDR3 protein comes from TCRdb applying MiXCR to the immunoSEQ multiplex PCR reads. The sample lists around 200,000 distinct CDR3 sequences; approximately 95% were seen once. V lost 5 bases and J lost 5; bases outside the gene matches: 10. The CDR3 contains 15 residues. Looked up from germline, CDR1 is PRHDT and CDR2 is FYEKMQ (reference sequence). Sequencing of TCR beta was undertaken in CD8+ and CD4+ T cells derived from blood. Negative isolation yielded the CD8+ and CD4+ T cells, while FACS enriched the TEMRA cells.

The sequence was collected from a human donor with Susac syndrome. V is TRBV13 and J is TRBJ2-7; TRBD1 agrees at 9 bases. Input material: CD8+ T cells from PBMCs. The CDR3 protein is CASSRPGQGSHEQYF. CDR3 DNA sequence: TGTGCCAGCAGCCGCCCGGGACAGGGTAGCCACGAGCAGTACTTC.